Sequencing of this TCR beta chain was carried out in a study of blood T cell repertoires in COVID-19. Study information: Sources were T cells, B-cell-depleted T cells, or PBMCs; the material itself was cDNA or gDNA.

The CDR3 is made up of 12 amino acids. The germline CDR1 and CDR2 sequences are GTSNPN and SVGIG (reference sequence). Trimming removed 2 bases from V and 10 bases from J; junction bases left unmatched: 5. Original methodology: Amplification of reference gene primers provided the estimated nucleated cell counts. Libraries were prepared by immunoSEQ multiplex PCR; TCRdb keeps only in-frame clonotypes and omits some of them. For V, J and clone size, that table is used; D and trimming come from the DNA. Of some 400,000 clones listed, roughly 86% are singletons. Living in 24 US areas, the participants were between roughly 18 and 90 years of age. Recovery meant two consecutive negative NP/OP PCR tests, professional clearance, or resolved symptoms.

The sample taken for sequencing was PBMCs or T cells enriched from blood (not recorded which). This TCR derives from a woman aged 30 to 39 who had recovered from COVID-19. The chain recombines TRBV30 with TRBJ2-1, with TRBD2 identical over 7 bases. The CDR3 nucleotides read TGTGCCTGGAGTCATGGGGGGGGAGAGCAGTTCTTC. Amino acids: CAWSHGGGEQFF.